A single sample gave rise to the 17 T cell receptor beta chains below, sequenced in a study of identifying expanded T cells in peripheral blood. Libraries were prepared by immunoSEQ multiplex PCR; TCRdb keeps only in-frame clonotypes and omits some of them. This sample has some 130,000 clones; about 88% occur once, and the top ten carry around 8.4%. Material for sequencing was blood. Receptors originate from a person between 18 and 75 years old in good health.

This clone was picked up one time. V and J are TRBV9 and TRBJ2-3; 13 bases agree with TRBD2. V dropped 3 bases and J dropped 8; count of bases not matched to a gene: 9. Germline CDR1 SGDLS, CDR2 YYNGEE. CDR3 length: 16 residues. The CDR3 nucleotides read TGTGCCAGCAGCGCCACACTAGCGGGGGGGCAAGGTACGCAGTATTTT. It is translated as CASSATLAGGQGTQYF.

This rearrangement joins TRBV6-1 to TRBJ2-3, with D perhaps matching TRBD2 (6 bases). Germline V gene data show CDR1 as MNHNS and CDR2 as SASEGT. CDR3 size: 13 residues. The V gene lost 8 bases and the J gene lost 3 bases, with 12 bases spanning the gap. In DNA form, the CDR3 reads TGTGCCAGCTCTGGCGGGGAAACAGATACGCAGTATTTT. It is translated as CASSGGETDTQYF.

V is TRBV11-2 and J is TRBJ2-1, with D uncertain. The germline V and J ends were trimmed by 3 bases and 3 bases, with 6 bases remaining between them. Germline V gene data show CDR1 as SGHAT and CDR2 as FQNNGV. This CDR3 has 13 amino acids. The CDR3 coding sequence is TGTGCCAGCAGCTTGGAGCGCTACAATGAGCAGTTCTTC. It translates to CASSLERYNEQFF.

The chain couples TRBV11-2 to TRBJ1-3; D is undetermined. CDR1 SGHAT and CDR2 FQNNGV come from the germline V gene. The CDR3 extends over 13 amino acids. V lost 0 bases and J 9 bases, leaving 9 bases between the germline ends. CDR3 DNA: TGTGCCAGCAGCTTAGATCGGGCAAGCACCATATATTTT. Translating gives CASSLDRASTIYF.

The V gene is TRBV11-3, the J gene TRBJ1-1, with D possibly matching TRBD1 (6 bases). The germline V and J ends were trimmed by 5 bases and 4 bases, with 14 bases remaining between them. The CDR3 length is 14 residues. Germline V gene sequence: CDR1 SGHNT, CDR2 YENEEA. CDR3 sequence reads: CASSQTQGSTEAFF. CDR3 DNA: TGTGCCAGCAGCCAGACACAGGGAAGCACTGAAGCTTTCTTT.

This chain links TRBV2 with TRBJ2-5, with a weak D call TRBD1 (6 bases). The CDR3 consists of 13 residues. V lost 5 bases and J lost 2, with 9 bases in between. CDR1 and CDR2 (germline): SNHLY, FYNNEI. DNA for the CDR3: TGTGCCAGCAGTCAGGGGAGTCAAGAGACCCAGTACTTC. Its protein product is CASSQGSQETQYF.

This clone appeared once. The chain joins TRBV6-5 to TRBJ2-2, with D uncertain. This CDR3 is 14 amino acids long. The V gene's germline CDR1 is MNHEY and CDR2 SVGAGI. V was trimmed by 0 bases and J by 1 base, leaving 3 bases between them. The CDR3 nucleotides are TGTGCCAGCAGTTACTCGGGGAACACCGGGGAGCTGTTTTTT. Protein sequence: CASSYSGNTGELFF.

V and J are TRBV5-8 and TRBJ1-1; D gene uncertain. The CDR3 has 14 amino acids. Per the germline V gene, CDR1 is SGHTS and CDR2 is YDEGEE. V lost 2 bases, J lost 1 base, and 9 bases lay in between. The CDR3: CASSFEAANTEAFF. The DNA for the CDR3 is TGTGCCAGCAGCTTTGAGGCGGCGAACACTGAAGCTTTCTTT.

The CDR3 DNA follows: TGTGCCATCAGTGACAGGGGGCGGACTAGCGGGAGAGTAGCCTATGAGCAGTTCTTC. It codes for CAISDRGRTSGRVAYEQFF. This rearrangement joins TRBV10-3 to TRBJ2-1, with 13 bases lining up with TRBD2. From germline, CDR1 is ENHRY and CDR2 SYGVKD. The CDR3 length is 19 residues. Trimming cost V 3 bases and J 8 bases; bases outside gene matches: 16.

The gene calls are TRBV28 and TRBJ1-2; TRBD1 might be the D (6 bases). V was cut by 4 bases and J by 13 bases, with 25 bases left in between. The CDR3 loop spans 15 amino acids. Germline V gene sequence: CDR1 MDHEN, CDR2 SYDVKM. CDR3 region: CASSSSPSGAYEGTF. CDR3 in DNA: TGTGCCAGCAGTTCCTCGCCCTCGGGGGCTTATGAAGGCACCTTC.

This CDR3 reads CAWKALGGGRTDTQYF. The CDR3 DNA follows: TGTGCCTGGAAAGCCCTGGGTGGGGGTCGCACAGATACGCAGTATTTT. The rearrangement links TRBV30 to TRBJ2-3; D is perhaps TRBD1 or TRBD2 (5 bases each). Trimming removed 4 bases from V and 1 base from J, with 18 bases in between. The CDR3 runs to 16 residues. In germline, CDR1 is GTSNPN, CDR2 SVGIG (reference sequence).

J is TRBJ1-3 and V is TRBV27, with TRBD1 identical over 7 bases. The length of the CDR3 is 15 residues. V gave up 6 bases and J gave up 4 bases; unmatched junction bases: 9. CDR1 is MNHEY and CDR2 is SMNVEV in the germline V gene (reference sequence). Here the CDR3 DNA reads TGTGCCAGCAGAACCCTACAGGGGTCAGGAAACACCATATATTTT. Residues: CASRTLQGSGNTIYF.

This chain joins TRBV5-3 and TRBJ1-1; 9 positions agree with TRBD1. TRBV5-3 is marked as an open reading frame, function uncertain. With 4 bases clipped from V and 4 bases from J, the junction kept 8 bases outside the gene matches. The CDR3 has 15 residues. As DNA, the CDR3 is TGTGCCAGAAGCCTTAACAGGGGGCAGGGCACTGAAGCTTTCTTT. As protein: CARSLNRGQGTEAFF.

This clone was recorded once. The rearrangement uses TRBV6-5 and TRBJ2-5; 9 nucleotides match TRBD2. CDR3 length: 15 amino acids. V lost 6 bases to trimming and J lost 3 bases; unmatched junction nucleotides: 8. From germline, CDR1 is MNHEY and CDR2 SVGAGI. The chain's CDR3 is CASSPGVAGEETQYF. For the CDR3, the DNA is TGTGCCAGCAGCCCCGGGGTAGCGGGGGAAGAGACCCAGTACTTC.

The chain employs TRBV2 and TRBJ2-5; 14 bases line up with TRBD2. CDR3 size: 15 residues. CDR1 and CDR2 (germline): SNHLY, FYNNEI. The ends lost 6 bases at V and 4 bases at J; junction bases unmatched: 4. The chain's CDR3 is CASRSGTSGGETQYF. In DNA form, the CDR3 reads TGTGCCAGCAGGTCCGGGACTAGCGGGGGAGAGACCCAGTACTTC.

J is TRBJ2-1 and V is TRBV19; TRBD1 aligns across 9 bases. With V trimmed by 5 bases and J by 10 bases, 6 bases remained unmatched. The CDR3 runs 13 residues. Germline V gene sequence: CDR1 LNHDA, CDR2 SQIVND (reference sequence). The CDR3 here is CASSDTGGWEQFF. The CDR3 nucleotides are TGTGCCAGTAGTGATACAGGGGGCTGGGAGCAGTTCTTC.

This clone appeared once. The chain has TRBV28 and TRBJ1-4; no definite D call. There are 14 residues in the CDR3. Per germline, CDR1 MDHEN and CDR2 SYDVKM. V dropped 6 bases and J dropped 3 bases, with 11 bases sitting between them. The CDR3 is CASSPTLPNEKLFF. In DNA, the CDR3 is TGTGCCAGCAGCCCCACGCTCCCTAATGAAAAACTGTTTTTT.